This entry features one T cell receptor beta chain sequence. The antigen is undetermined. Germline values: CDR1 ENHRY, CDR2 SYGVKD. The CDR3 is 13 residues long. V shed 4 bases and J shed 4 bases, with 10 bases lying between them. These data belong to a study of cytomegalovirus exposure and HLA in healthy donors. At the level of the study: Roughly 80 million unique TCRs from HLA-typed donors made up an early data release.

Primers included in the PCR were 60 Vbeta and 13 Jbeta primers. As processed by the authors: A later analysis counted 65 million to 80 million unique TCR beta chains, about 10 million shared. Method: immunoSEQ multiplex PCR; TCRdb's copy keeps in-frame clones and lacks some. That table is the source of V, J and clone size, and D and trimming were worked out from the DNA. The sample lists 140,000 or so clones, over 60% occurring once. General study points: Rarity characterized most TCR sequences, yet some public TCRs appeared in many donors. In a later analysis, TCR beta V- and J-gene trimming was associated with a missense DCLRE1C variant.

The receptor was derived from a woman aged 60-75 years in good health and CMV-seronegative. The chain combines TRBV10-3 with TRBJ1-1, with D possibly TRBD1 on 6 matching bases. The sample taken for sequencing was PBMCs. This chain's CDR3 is CAISGQGSTEAFF. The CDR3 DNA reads TGTGCCATCAGTGGGCAGGGGAGCACTGAAGCTTTCTTT.